These 27 T cell receptor beta chains came from one sample sequenced in a study of T cells in Graves' hyperthyroidism and ophthalmopathy. Regions amplified from RNA transcripts were the TCR beta CDR3 regions. A first-round RT-PCR of the TCR CDR3 used the HTBI primer set. TCRdb re-analysed the multiplex PCR reads in MiXCR, keeping a single row per CDR3 protein. The table shows 280,000 or so distinct CDR3 sequences, with approximately 26% occurring only once. Sample: blood. The receptors here all came from a man aged 35 to 55 with Graves' hyperthyroidism that later progressed to Graves' ophthalmopathy.

This clonotype has just one count. One end of the junction varies from germline; a read error may be responsible. J is TRBJ2-7 and V is TRBV6-2 or TRBV6-3; maybe TRBD2 (6 bases). This CDR3 region has 13 residues. Germline CDR1 reads MNHEY; CDR2 reads SVGEGT. The CDR3 DNA follows: TGTGCCAGCAGTTACGTGCCTAGCGAGCGACACACCTTC. Residues: CASSYVPSERHTF.

This clonotype was seen repeatedly, ten times or more. CDR3 in amino acids: CASSDWASGKYEQYF. The CDR3 DNA sequence: TGTGCCAGCAGTGATTGGGCTAGCGGGAAATACGAGCAGTACTTC. The rearrangement uses TRBV2 and TRBJ2-7; 9 bases are a match to TRBD2. CDR1 and CDR2 from the germline V gene are SNHLY and FYNNEI. V lost 3 bases to trimming and J lost 4 bases; unmatched junction nucleotides: 7. The CDR3 is 15 amino acids.

There are many counts of this clonotype. V gene TRBV28 combines with J gene TRBJ1-5; 7 bases align to TRBD1. V shed 6 bases and J 5 bases; nucleotides not matched to a gene: 7. Germline CDR1 is MDHEN and CDR2 is SYDVKM. There are 14 residues in the CDR3. The CDR3 is CASRTGLKDQPQHF. The DNA for the CDR3 is TGTGCCAGCAGGACAGGGCTTAAGGATCAGCCCCAGCATTTT.

This clonotype was seen at least ten times. The chain couples TRBV20-1 to TRBJ2-5, with D unclear. Germline loops: CDR1 DFQATT, CDR2 SNEGSKA (reference sequence). V was clipped by 0 bases and J by 5 bases, with 16 bases between them. The CDR3 contains 15 residues. In DNA form, the CDR3 reads TGCAGTGCTAGAGAGAGGAGACTGCCGTCGGAGACCCAGTACTTC. Its protein is CSARERRLPSETQYF.

V and J are TRBV25-1 and TRBJ1-2; TRBD1 aligns across 7 bases. This CDR3 region has 15 residues. With 0 bases clipped from V and 7 bases from J, the junction kept 8 bases outside the gene matches. CDR1 and CDR2 (germline): MGHDK, SYGVNS. In DNA, the CDR3 is TGTGCCAGCAGTGAATATGGCAGGGGGGCCAGTGGCTACACCTTC. Translated: CASSEYGRGASGYTF.

In this sample, this clonotype turned up many times. CDR3 protein: CASSLGQGATYEQYF. In nucleotides, the CDR3 is TGTGCCAGCAGTTTAGGACAGGGGGCCACCTACGAGCAGTACTTC. V is TRBV12-3 or TRBV12-4 and J is TRBJ2-7; TRBD1 agrees at 10 bases. V dropped 1 base and J dropped 2; count of bases not matched to a gene: 2. This CDR3 is 15 amino acids long.

This clonotype was recorded many times. The chain combines TRBV13 with TRBJ2-7; D is ambiguous. Between the trimmed V and J ends, which lost 0 bases and 1 base, there was a span of 4 bases. The CDR3 loop spans 13 amino acids. Germline V lookup: CDR1 PRHDT, CDR2 FYEKMQ (reference sequence). CDR3 nucleotide sequence: TGTGCCAGCAGCTTAGGGGCATCCTACGAGCAGTACTTC. Protein: CASSLGASYEQYF.

This clonotype has a count of ten or more. Likely a read error: the CDR3 ends without its conserved phenylalanine or tryptophan. This sequence joins TRBV30 and TRBJ2-2; 8 bases align to TRBD1. CDR3 length: 13 residues. Germline CDR1 reads GTSNPN; CDR2 reads SVGIG (reference sequence). V lost 4 bases to trimming and J lost 4 bases; unmatched junction nucleotides: 2. This CDR3 is CAWNRGFTGELFL. The CDR3 bases are TGTGCCTGGAACAGGGGGTTCACCGGGGAGCTGTTTCTT.

The chain employs TRBV28 and TRBJ2-7; D call uncertain. Trimming took off 11 bases at V and 6 bases at J, with 20 bases between the two ends. This CDR3 region has 13 residues. Germline-derived CDR1 and CDR2 are MDHEN and SYDVKM. CDR3 sequence: CASKLVSHPEQYF. In DNA form, the CDR3 reads TGTGCCTCCAAGCTAGTCTCTCATCCCGAGCAGTACTTC.

This clonotype was recorded many times. The chain employs TRBV18 and TRBJ1-2; D possibly corresponds to TRBD1 (5 bases). Per the germline V gene, CDR1 is KGHSH and CDR2 is LQKENI. Between the trimmed V and J ends, which lost 3 bases and 3 bases, there was a span of 11 bases. The CDR3 extends over 14 amino acids. The chain's CDR3 is CASSPTGEDYGYTF. The CDR3 DNA is TGTGCCAGCTCACCGACGGGGGAGGACTATGGCTACACCTTC.

This clonotype occurred many times. The V and J genes are TRBV6-2 or TRBV6-3 and TRBJ2-2; TRBD2 aligns across 9 bases. V lost 6 bases, J lost 0 bases, and 11 bases stayed unmatched. Germline CDR1 MNHEY, CDR2 SVGEGT. The CDR3 runs 18 residues. CDR3 in amino acids: CASSRHSGSYSNTGELFF. CDR3 in DNA: TGTGCCAGCAGCAGACATAGCGGGAGCTACTCGAACACCGGGGAGCTGTTTTTT.

The chain has TRBV28 and TRBJ1-1; D remains ambiguous. V lost 3 bases, J lost 8 bases, and 10 bases lay in between. Germline CDR1 is MDHEN and CDR2 is SYDVKM. The CDR3 is 12 amino acids. The CDR3 bases are TGTGCCAGCAGTTTCACCTCCAGGGAAGCTTTCTTT. Translation gives CASSFTSREAFF.

V usage is TRBV6-5 and J usage is TRBJ1-5; no reliable D call. This CDR3 is 14 amino acids long. The germline gives CDR1 MNHEY, CDR2 SVGAGI. Between the trimmed V and J ends, which lost 2 bases and 9 bases, there was a span of 14 bases. The CDR3 DNA reads TGTGCCAGCAGTTACGGCGCAACCTATCGGCCCCAGCATTTT. Its protein product is CASSYGATYRPQHF.

This clonotype appeared a few times. The chain recombines TRBV10-3 with TRBJ2-2; D is perhaps TRBD1 or TRBD2 (5 bases each). The CDR3 is 15 amino acids. The V end lost 8 bases, the J end lost 1 base, and 14 bases lay between the germline ends. Germline V lookup: CDR1 ENHRY, CDR2 SYGVKD. The CDR3 protein is CAIDARDENTGELFF. The CDR3 nucleotides read TGTGCCATCGATGCTCGGGACGAGAACACCGGGGAGCTGTTTTTT.

This clonotype was recorded at least ten times. The CDR3 sequence: CASSPTGTSTGELFF. The DNA of the CDR3 is TGTGCCAGCAGTCCCACCGGGACAAGCACCGGGGAGCTGTTTTTT. The chain has TRBV25-1 and TRBJ2-2, with a possible D match to TRBD1 (6 bases). The ends were cut back, 5 bases at V and 4 bases at J, with 14 bases in the middle. CDR1 and CDR2 from the germline V gene are MGHDK and SYGVNS. The CDR3 loop spans 15 amino acids.

This clonotype was seen ten or more times. This rearrangement joins TRBV29-1 to TRBJ2-7; D unresolved. This CDR3 region has 13 residues. Trimming left V 7 bases short and J 0 bases short, with 13 bases between. In germline, CDR1 is SQVTM, CDR2 ANQGSEA. CDR3 sequence (DNA): TGCAGCGCTACAGTCAGTCCCTCCTACGAGCAGTACTTC. This translates into CSATVSPSYEQYF.

The chain is built from TRBV19 and TRBJ1-2; 9 bases line up with TRBD1. Germline-derived CDR1 and CDR2 are LNHDA and SQIVND (reference sequence). This CDR3 region has 13 residues. V trimming: 7 bases; J trimming: 7 bases; junction bases outside the gene matches: 7. For the CDR3, the DNA is TGTGCCAGTATGGCACAGGGGGCAGGTGGCTACACCTTC. This gives the protein CASMAQGAGGYTF.

This clonotype was seen at least ten times. A much larger clone lies a single base off, so this may be a read error. This chain links TRBV7-6 with TRBJ2-7, with 7 bases lining up with TRBD2. Germline V gene lookup returns CDR1 SGHVS and CDR2 FNYEAQ. This CDR3 spans 12 amino acids. The CDR3 loop reads CASSFGDYEQCF. The CDR3 nucleotides are TGTGCCAGCAGCTTTGGGGACTACGAGCAGTGCTTC. Full variable domain (outside the CDR3, taken from reference TRBV7-6 and TRBJ2-7): GAGVSQSPRYKVTKRGQDVALRCDPISGHVSLYWYRQALGQGPEFLTYFNYEAQQDKSGLPNDRFSAERPEGSISTLTIQRTEQRDSAMYRCASSFGDYEQCFGPGTRLTVT.

At least ten counts were recorded for this clonotype. The rearrangement links TRBV12-3 or TRBV12-4 to TRBJ2-5; the D gene is possibly TRBD2 (6 bases). The CDR3 is 15 residues long. V lost 6 bases and J 1 base, leaving 15 bases between the germline ends. CDR3 sequence (DNA): TGTGCCAGCAGCCTTCATGCGGGGCCCCAAGAGACCCAGTACTTC. Translation: CASSLHAGPQETQYF.

The rearrangement joins TRBV2 to TRBJ2-7; TRBD1 matches 9 bases. CDR1 is SNHLY and CDR2 is FYNNEI in the germline V gene. The trim removed 4 bases at V and 0 bases at J, leaving 7 bases unmatched. This CDR3 has 16 amino acids. The CDR3 DNA follows: TGTGCCAGCAGTGGGACGGGACAGGGAAGCTCCTACGAGCAGTACTTC. It codes for CASSGTGQGSSYEQYF.

This clonotype was observed many times. The genes are TRBV20-1 and TRBJ2-7, with TRBD1 matching over 8 bases. This CDR3 is 13 amino acids long. Germline CDR1 reads DFQATT; CDR2 reads SNEGSKA (reference sequence). V was clipped by 5 bases and J by 5 bases; unmatched bases: 8. The CDR3: CSAYRDRNHEQYF. The CDR3 DNA sequence: TGCAGTGCTTACCGGGACAGGAACCACGAGCAGTACTTC.

The chain links TRBV6-1 to TRBJ1-2, with 9 bases that match TRBD1. V was clipped by 4 bases and J by 6 bases; unmatched bases: 3. The CDR3 extends over 13 amino acids. Germline CDR1 and CDR2: MNHNS and SASEGT. The CDR3: CASSGDRVNGYTF. In DNA, the CDR3 is TGTGCCAGCAGTGGGGACAGGGTCAATGGCTACACCTTC.

This clonotype was counted ten times or more. The rearrangement uses TRBV20-1 and TRBJ2-5; 7 bases align to TRBD1. Germline V lookup: CDR1 DFQATT, CDR2 SNEGSKA (reference sequence). Unmatched junction bases numbered 11, after V lost 6 bases and J lost 1 base. The CDR3 sequence is 15 residues long. Here the CDR3 reads CSAPAPDRPQETQYF. CDR3 coding DNA: TGCAGTGCGCCGGCTCCGGACAGGCCCCAAGAGACCCAGTACTTC.

Ten or more counts support this clonotype. The chain links TRBV3-1 to TRBJ2-7; D gene uncertain. This CDR3 is built from 12 residues. V was clipped by 1 base and J by 3 bases, with 4 bases between them. Germline V gene sequence: CDR1 LGHDT, CDR2 YNNKEL (reference sequence). This CDR3 is CASSQVYYEQYF. The CDR3 region has the DNA TGTGCCAGCAGCCAAGTTTACTACGAGCAGTACTTC.

This clonotype was detected ten times or more. This chain connects TRBV20-1 to TRBJ1-1, with D possibly TRBD1 on 6 matching bases. Germline values: CDR1 DFQATT, CDR2 SNEGSKA (reference sequence). The V and J ends lost 2 bases and 0 bases respectively, with 7 bases between them. The CDR3 extends over 13 amino acids. The CDR3 bases are TGCAGTGCTAGACAGGGGATGAACACTGAAGCTTTCTTT. As protein: CSARQGMNTEAFF.

This clonotype was counted many times. V usage is TRBV18 and J usage is TRBJ2-7, with 10 bases fitting TRBD2. J lost 2 bases, V lost 6 bases, and 7 bases had no gene match. The CDR3 has 15 residues. In germline, CDR1 is KGHSH, CDR2 LQKENI. The CDR3 bases are TGTGCCAGCTCCCCCGGACTAGCGGAGGCCTACGAGCAGTACTTC. Its translation: CASSPGLAEAYEQYF.

The chain uses TRBV12-3 or TRBV12-4 and TRBJ2-7; maybe TRBD1 (7 bases). Trimming cost V 5 bases and J 6 bases, with 17 bases left between them. The CDR3 consists of 14 residues. CDR3 sequence reads: CASSAVGGGGEQYF. The DNA of the CDR3 is TGTGCCAGCAGTGCCGTTGGAGGGGGCGGCGAGCAGTACTTC.